This T cell receptor (beta chain) derives from a study of T cells in Graves' hyperthyroidism and ophthalmopathy. A word on this clonotype: Its target is unknown.

Template material for amplifying TCR beta CDR3 regions consisted of RNA transcripts. A first-round RT-PCR of the TCR CDR3 used the HTBI primer set. TCRdb passed the multiplex PCR reads through MiXCR, listing each CDR3 protein once. The repertoire consists of around 760,000 distinct CDR3 sequences, with about a third occurring once and the leading ten covering approximately 31%. These patients, aged 18 to 65, had recently diagnosed hyperthyroidism lasting under 2 months. General observations from the study: A median approximately 6.8 months before onset, the model predicted ophthalmopathy.

Per germline, CDR1 SGHTA and CDR2 FQGNSA. The length of the CDR3 is 15 residues. The V end lost 10 bases, the J end lost 2 bases, and 19 bases lay between the germline ends. The chain carries TRBV7-2 and TRBJ2-3; weak D call: TRBD2 (6 bases). The source of this sequence is a woman aged 40 to 49 with Graves' hyperthyroidism. The sample consisted of blood. This chain's CDR3 is CATKTGAGTTDTQYF. The CDR3 region has the DNA TGTGCCACCAAGACGGGTGCGGGGACCACAGATACGCAGTATTTT.